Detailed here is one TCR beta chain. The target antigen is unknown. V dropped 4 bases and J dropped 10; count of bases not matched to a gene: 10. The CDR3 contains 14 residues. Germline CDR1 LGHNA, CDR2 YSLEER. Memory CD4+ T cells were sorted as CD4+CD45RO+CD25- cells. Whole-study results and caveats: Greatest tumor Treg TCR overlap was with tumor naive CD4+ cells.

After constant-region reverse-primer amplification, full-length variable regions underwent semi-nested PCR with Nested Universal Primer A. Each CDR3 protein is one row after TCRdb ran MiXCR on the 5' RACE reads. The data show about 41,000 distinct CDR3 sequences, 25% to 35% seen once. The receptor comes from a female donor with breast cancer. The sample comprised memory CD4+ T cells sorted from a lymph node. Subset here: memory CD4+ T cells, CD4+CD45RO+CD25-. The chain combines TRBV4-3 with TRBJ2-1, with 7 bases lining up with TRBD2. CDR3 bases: TGCGCCAGCAGCCTCCGGATCGGGGGGTGGGAGCAGTTCTTC. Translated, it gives CASSLRIGGWEQFF.